The source of this TCR beta chain is a study of T cell responses to AZD1222 COVID-19 vaccine. Points on this clone: The target antigen is unknown.

Germline trimming cut 8 bases from V and 5 bases from J; bases unmatched to any gene: 12. CDR3 length: 15 amino acids. Germline values: CDR1 SGHTA, CDR2 FQGNSA. Overall study results and limits: Spike-wide coverage was observed for vaccine-associated CD4 TCRs, with dominant responses at 160-218 and 743-854. Samples come after the peak T cell response, not at day 14. Two AZD1222 doses significantly raised spike-specific TCR breadth and depth over controls. Donors, mostly white British, included more females; clonal diversity was possibly underestimated.

The method was immunoSEQ multiplex PCR; TCRdb's version includes in-frame clones alone and lacks a portion of them. Seen here are approximately 200,000 clones, approximately 94% observed once, and the top ten hold around 1.7%. This TCR came from an adult who received the MenACWY meningococcal vaccine as a control. The starting material was peripheral blood, obtained 28 days after the second dose of the MenACWY control vaccine. V gene TRBV7-2 combines with J gene TRBJ2-5, with 9 bases that match TRBD2. The CDR3 reads CASGMAGGVVETQYF. As DNA, the CDR3 is TGTGCCAGCGGCATGGCGGGGGGGGTTGTTGAGACCCAGTACTTC. The variable domain in full, with the rest retrieved from reference TRBV7-2 and TRBJ2-5, is GAGVSQSPSNKVTEKGKDVELRCDPISGHTALYWYRQSLGQGLEFLIYFQGNSAPDKSGLPSDRFSAERTGGSVSTLTIQRTQQEDSAVYLCASGMAGGVVETQYFGPGTRLLVL.